The 23 T cell receptor beta chains listed next were all sequenced from one sample in a study of OX40 agonist ivuxolimab in advanced cancers. The assay was immunoSEQ multiplex PCR, and TCRdb's table has in-frame clones only and misses some. The sample lists over 60,000 clones, 89% occurring once. Sequenced material: CD4+ or CD8+ T cells sorted from blood, taken in a trial of the OX40 agonist ivuxolimab. The receptor set was obtained from an adult with an advanced solid tumor such as melanoma, head and neck, liver or kidney cancer.

V and J are TRBV18 and TRBJ2-4, with 15 bases identical to TRBD2. CDR3 length equals 22 residues. The germline V gene has CDR1 KGHSH and CDR2 LQKENI. The ends lost 3 bases at V and 1 base at J; junction bases unmatched: 16. In nucleotides, the CDR3 is TGTGCCAGCTCACCTCCGGGACTAGCGGGAGGAATATATAGCCAGGCCAAAAACATTCAGTACTTC. Residues: CASSPPGLAGGIYSQAKNIQYF.

The J gene is TRBJ2-7, the V gene TRBV7-2, with TRBD1 matching over 8 bases. CDR3 size: 16 residues. V shed 5 bases, J shed 0 bases, and the junction held 9 bases outside the gene matches. The germline gives CDR1 SGHTA, CDR2 FQGNSA. The CDR3: CASSPRRTGSSYEQYF. The CDR3 nucleotides read TGTGCCAGCAGCCCTAGACGGACAGGGAGCTCCTACGAGCAGTACTTC.

The rearrangement uses TRBV10-1 and TRBJ2-3; D assignment may be TRBD1 or TRBD2 (6 bases each). The V end lost 4 bases, the J end lost 1 base, and 12 bases lay between the germline ends. Germline lookup yields CDR1 WNHNN and CDR2 SYGVQD (reference sequence). The CDR3 is 15 amino acids. The CDR3 loop is CASSGGGPGTDTQYF. The CDR3 DNA follows: TGCGCCAGCAGTGGTGGGGGGCCTGGCACAGATACGCAGTATTTT.

CDR3 protein: CASSLAVAGGETQYF. The DNA of the CDR3 is TGTGCCAGCAGCTTAGCGGTGGCGGGAGGAGAGACCCAGTACTTC. The chain employs TRBV7-6 and TRBJ2-5, with 8 nucleotides matching TRBD2. V was pared by 0 bases and J by 4 bases, with 4 bases of the junction left unmatched. This CDR3 has 15 amino acids. Per the germline V gene, CDR1 is SGHVS and CDR2 is FNYEAQ.

This chain connects TRBV9 to TRBJ1-2; D is uncertain. The germline gives CDR1 SGDLS, CDR2 YYNGEE. V lost 0 bases and J 8 bases, leaving 11 bases between the germline ends. The CDR3 spans 13 residues. The CDR3 DNA sequence: TGTGCCAGCAGCGTAGTAGGTAATAGAGGCTACACCTTC. It specifies CASSVVGNRGYTF.

This clone was seen just once. V usage is TRBV2 and J usage is TRBJ1-2; 9 nucleotides align to TRBD1. CDR1 is SNHLY and CDR2 is FYNNEI in the germline V gene. The CDR3 is 14 residues long. V lost 6 bases to trimming and J lost 8 bases; unmatched junction nucleotides: 10. Written as DNA, the CDR3 is TGTGCCAGCAGCTTAAGGACAGGGGAGTTGGGCTACACCTTC. The encoded protein is CASSLRTGELGYTF.

The rearrangement uses TRBV7-8 and TRBJ1-2, with 9 bases fitting TRBD1. This CDR3 comprises 15 residues. Germline loops: CDR1 SGHVS, CDR2 FQNEAQ. With V trimmed by 4 bases and J by 2 bases, 5 bases remained unmatched. CDR3 loop: CASSSPGQGNYGYTF. CDR3 bases: TGTGCCAGCAGCTCCCCGGGACAGGGAAACTATGGCTACACCTTC.

V gene TRBV2 combines with J gene TRBJ1-1, with unresolved D. V was cut by 3 bases and J by 1 base, with 12 bases left in between. The CDR3 has 15 residues. Germline CDR1 is SNHLY and CDR2 is FYNNEI. Written as DNA, the CDR3 is TGTGCCAGCAGTGACAACCCTCCAGGGAACACTGAAGCTTTCTTT. This sequence encodes CASSDNPPGNTEAFF.

The chain links TRBV27 to TRBJ1-4; 9 bases are a match to TRBD1. V dropped 4 bases and J dropped 5; count of bases not matched to a gene: 5. This CDR3 spans 15 amino acids. Germline CDR1 reads MNHEY; CDR2 reads SMNVEV (reference sequence). CDR3 region: CASSSPGTGNEKLFF. DNA for the CDR3: TGTGCCAGCAGTTCTCCCGGGACAGGGAATGAAAAACTGTTTTTT.

This chain links TRBV2 with TRBJ1-2; a possible D gene is TRBD1 (5 bases). V lost 3 bases and J lost 5, with 7 bases in between. The germline gives CDR1 SNHLY, CDR2 FYNNEI. The CDR3 sequence is 12 residues long. The chain's CDR3 is CASSESGYGYTF. The CDR3 DNA sequence: TGTGCCAGCAGTGAGTCAGGGTATGGCTACACCTTC.

This clone turned up a few times. CDR3 bases: TGTGCCAGCAGTTTATACCCCGGACAGAATGAAGCTTTCTTT. As protein: CASSLYPGQNEAFF. This chain connects TRBV27 to TRBJ1-1; tentative D call: TRBD1 (6 bases). V was cut by 1 base and J by 7 bases, with 13 bases left in between. CDR1 and CDR2 (germline): MNHEY, SMNVEV (reference sequence). The CDR3 is 14 residues long.

Concerning this clone: A read error may produce the germline difference seen at one junction end. This rearrangement joins TRBV6-5 to TRBJ1-1; D perhaps matches TRBD1 (6 bases). The CDR3 loop spans 14 amino acids. CDR1 and CDR2 (germline): MNHEY, SVGAGI. DNA of the CDR3: TGTGCCAGCAGTTTCGACAGGATGAACATTGAAGCTTTCTTT. It yields the protein CASSFDRMNIEAFF.

This chain joins TRBV6-5 and TRBJ2-3; 10 nucleotides match TRBD2. The germline V gene encodes CDR1 MNHEY and CDR2 SVGAGI. Trimming at V came to 7 bases and at J to 7 bases, leaving 11 bases not matched to a gene. The CDR3 consists of 15 residues. Here the CDR3 DNA reads TGTGCCAGCAAAGCAGAAGCGGGAGGGCCTAATACGCAGTATTTT. Its protein is CASKAEAGGPNTQYF.

The chain couples TRBV2 to TRBJ2-7; 7 positions agree with TRBD2. The germline V gene has CDR1 SNHLY and CDR2 FYNNEI. Germline trimming cut 4 bases from V and 6 bases from J; bases unmatched to any gene: 9. This CDR3 has 14 residues. The CDR3 nucleotides read TGTGCCAGCAGTGGGAGAGCGGGGTATAGCGAGCAGTACTTC. Translated: CASSGRAGYSEQYF. Based on the CDR3 plus reference TRBV2 and TRBJ2-7, the full variable domain is EPEVTQTPSHQVTQMGQEVILRCVPISNHLYFYWYRQILGQKVEFLVSFYNNEISEKSEIFDDQFSVERPDGSNFTLKIRSTKLEDSAMYFCASSGRAGYSEQYFGPGTRLTVT.

The chain recombines TRBV2 with TRBJ2-1, with D possibly being TRBD1 (5 bases). There are 13 residues in the CDR3. The ends were cut back, 9 bases at V and 8 bases at J, with 17 bases in the middle. Germline V gene lookup returns CDR1 SNHLY and CDR2 FYNNEI. CDR3 in DNA: TGTGCCAGTGCCCCGCAGGGTTTTGATGAGCAGTTCTTC. It specifies CASAPQGFDEQFF.

V gene TRBV4-1 combines with J gene TRBJ2-5; possibly TRBD2 for D (5 bases). The V gene's germline CDR1 is MGHRA and CDR2 YSYEKL. The CDR3 is 16 amino acids. The V end lost 3 bases, the J end lost 2 bases, and 16 bases lay between the germline ends. The CDR3 DNA reads TGCGCCAGCAGCCAGGGTCCGGCTAGCAGACAAGAGACCCAGTACTTC. Translated, it gives CASSQGPASRQETQYF.

This chain joins TRBV9 and TRBJ2-3, with 12 bases that match TRBD2. V was clipped by 3 bases and J by 0 bases; unmatched bases: 8. The CDR3 contains 18 residues. Germline-derived CDR1 and CDR2 are SGDLS and YYNGEE. CDR3 loop: CASSGGLAGGLSTDTQYF. In nucleotides, the CDR3 is TGTGCCAGCAGCGGAGGGCTAGCGGGAGGGTTAAGCACAGATACGCAGTATTTT.

The chain uses TRBV18 and TRBJ1-2; D gene ambiguous. Germline V lookup: CDR1 KGHSH, CDR2 LQKENI. V was cut by 5 bases and J by 1 base, with 11 bases left in between. The CDR3 has 14 residues. CDR3 amino acids: CASSVDIRNYGYTF. The CDR3 DNA sequence: TGTGCCAGCTCAGTTGACATCCGTAACTATGGCTACACCTTC.

The chain couples TRBV9 to TRBJ2-2; D is unclear. CDR3 length: 17 residues. Germline V gene lookup returns CDR1 SGDLS and CDR2 YYNGEE. V was shortened by 0 bases and J by 0 bases, with 12 bases between the two germline ends. The DNA of the CDR3 is TGTGCCAGCAGCGTAGGTCTGGTCGGGCCGAACACCGGGGAGCTGTTTTTT. Translating gives CASSVGLVGPNTGELFF.

This clone was seen once. CDR3 bases: TGTGCCAGCAGCGCTCAAGAGACCCAGTACTTC. Translation gives CASSAQETQYF. The genes are TRBV9 and TRBJ2-5; D gene unclear. The CDR3 contains 11 residues. Germline CDR1 SGDLS, CDR2 YYNGEE. V lost 3 bases and J lost 2, with 2 bases in between.

The genes are TRBV5-6 and TRBJ1-3, with D perhaps matching TRBD1 (6 bases). Deletions cut 4 bases from V and 3 bases from J, with 11 bases between. The CDR3 has 14 amino acids. Germline V CDR1 and CDR2: SGHDT, YYEEEE. The CDR3 loop is CASSPGTFGNTIYF. Here the CDR3 DNA reads TGTGCCAGCAGCCCCGGGACATTTGGAAACACCATATATTTT.

The chain uses TRBV6-5 and TRBJ1-1; 9 positions match TRBD1. From germline, CDR1 is MNHEY and CDR2 SVGAGI. V dropped 5 bases and J dropped 2; count of bases not matched to a gene: 3. This CDR3 comprises 14 residues. CDR3 residues: CASSQQGANTEAFF. The CDR3 nucleotides read TGTGCCAGCAGTCAACAGGGGGCCAACACTGAAGCTTTCTTT.

The CDR3: CASSSSANRGRETQYF. The CDR3 nucleotides are TGTGCCAGCAGCTCAAGCGCTAACAGGGGACGGGAGACCCAGTACTTC. The chain employs TRBV11-3 and TRBJ2-5; 7 positions agree with TRBD1. CDR3 length: 16 amino acids. Germline lookup yields CDR1 SGHNT and CDR2 YENEEA. V shed 4 bases and J 5 bases; nucleotides not matched to a gene: 13.